Listed below are T cell receptor beta chains from one sample, sequenced in a study of OX40 agonist ivuxolimab in advanced cancers. Produced via immunoSEQ multiplex PCR; TCRdb's table is partial and in-frame only. This sample has over 75,000 clones; 94% occur once, and the top ten carry roughly 2.8%. Sequenced here: CD4+ or CD8+ T cells sorted from blood, sampled in a trial of the OX40 agonist ivuxolimab. The receptors here all came from an adult with an advanced solid tumor such as melanoma, head and neck, liver or kidney cancer. CDR3s include the opening cysteine and the closing phenylalanine or tryptophan. A D gene is named only where the DNA matches it firmly. Expanded clones are given a class, and other clones once, few, many or no size at all.

J gene: TRBJ2-3
V gene: TRBV12-5
D gene: TRBD1
clone size: -
CDR3 DNA: TGTGCTAGTGGTCCCGGACAGGGTGGGACCACAGATACGCAGTATTTT
CDR3 protein: CASGPGQGGTTDTQYF

J gene: TRBJ2-7
V gene: TRBV7-6
D gene: -
clone size: -
CDR3 DNA: TGTGCCAGCAGCTTAGAGTGGAGCGGCCACGAGCAGTACTTC
CDR3 protein: CASSLEWSGHEQYF

J gene: TRBJ2-2
V gene: TRBV27
D gene: TRBD1
clone size: -
CDR3 DNA: TGTGCCAGCAGTCCCAACAGGGGGAACACCGGGGAGCTGTTTTTT
CDR3 protein: CASSPNRGNTGELFF

J gene: TRBJ1-2
V gene: TRBV15
D gene: -
clone size: -
CDR3 DNA: TGTGCCACCAGCAGGGGGGTAGAGGACAGCTATGGCTACACCTTC
CDR3 protein: CATSRGVEDSYGYTF

J gene: TRBJ2-1
V gene: TRBV7-2
D gene: TRBD2
clone size: -
CDR3 DNA: TGTGCCAGCAGCTTAAAGCGGGATAGGTACAATGAGCAGTTCTTC
CDR3 protein: CASSLKRDRYNEQFF

J gene: TRBJ2-7
V gene: TRBV11-2
D gene: -
clone size: -
CDR3 DNA: TGTGCCAGCAGCTCTCTCAAATGGGAGTACGAGCAGTACTTC
CDR3 protein: CASSSLKWEYEQYF

J gene: TRBJ1-1
V gene: TRBV9
D gene: -
clone size: -
CDR3 DNA: TGTGCCAGCAGCGTAGTCGAGGACACTGAAGCTTTCTTT
CDR3 protein: CASSVVEDTEAFF

J gene: TRBJ1-1
V gene: TRBV6-5
D gene: -
clone size: -
CDR3 DNA: TGTGCCAGCACTCAGGGGATCCTAACTGAAGCTTTCTTT
CDR3 protein: CASTQGILTEAFF

J gene: TRBJ1-1
V gene: TRBV19
D gene: -
clone size: once
CDR3 DNA: TGTGCCAGTACCGGGTCTTCCCCTGAAGCTTTCTTT
CDR3 protein: CASTGSSPEAFF

J gene: TRBJ2-7
V gene: TRBV6-5
D gene: -
clone size: -
CDR3 DNA: TGTGCCACCGGACCGGGGCCCACCTACGAGCAGTACTTC
CDR3 protein: CATGPGPTYEQYF

J gene: TRBJ2-7
V gene: TRBV10-1
D gene: -
clone size: -
CDR3 DNA: TGCGCCAGCATAGGAGGGGGCGAGATCTACGAGCAGTACTTC
CDR3 protein: CASIGGGEIYEQYF

J gene: TRBJ1-2
V gene: TRBV6-6
D gene: -
clone size: -
CDR3 DNA: TGTGCCAGCAGTTACTCTGCGGGGGGCAGAAGTGGCTACACCTTC
CDR3 protein: CASSYSAGGRSGYTF

J gene: TRBJ1-5
V gene: TRBV27
D gene: -
clone size: once
CDR3 DNA: TGTGCCAGCAGTTTGCGGGGGTTCGGCAATCAGCCCCAGCATTTT
CDR3 protein: CASSLRGFGNQPQHF

J gene: TRBJ2-5
V gene: TRBV27
D gene: -
clone size: -
CDR3 DNA: TGTGCCAGCAGCCACTACGAAGGTAGCCAAGAGACCCAGTACTTC
CDR3 protein: CASSHYEGSQETQYF

J gene: TRBJ1-1
V gene: TRBV7-9
D gene: TRBD1
clone size: -
CDR3 DNA: TGTGCCAGCAGCTTAGGGACAGGGGCTATAGGCACTGAAGCTTTCTTT
CDR3 protein: CASSLGTGAIGTEAFF

J gene: TRBJ1-1
V gene: TRBV19
D gene: TRBD1
clone size: -
CDR3 DNA: TGTGCCAGTAGTGCCGGGACAGAAAACACTGAAGCTTTCTTT
CDR3 protein: CASSAGTENTEAFF

J gene: TRBJ1-2
V gene: TRBV30
D gene: TRBD1
clone size: -
CDR3 DNA: TGTGCCTGGAGTGGGGGACAGTTCTCTCTGGGCTACACCTTC
CDR3 protein: CAWSGGQFSLGYTF

J gene: TRBJ1-1
V gene: TRBV27
D gene: TRBD1
clone size: -
CDR3 DNA: TGTGCCAGCAGTTACACCGGGGACAGCCGAGCTTTCTTT
CDR3 protein: CASSYTGDSRAFF

J gene: TRBJ2-1
V gene: TRBV2
D gene: -
clone size: -
CDR3 DNA: TGTGCCAGCAGTGTGACAGCGTACAATGAGCAGTTCTTC
CDR3 protein: CASSVTAYNEQFF

J gene: TRBJ2-4
V gene: TRBV27
D gene: TRBD1
clone size: -
CDR3 DNA: TGTGCCAGTTCCCCAGAAACAGGGGGCGGGGACATTCAGTACTTC
CDR3 protein: CASSPETGGGDIQYF

J gene: TRBJ2-5
V gene: TRBV5-6
D gene: TRBD2
clone size: -
CDR3 DNA: TGTGCCAGCAGCTTGGCCATTAGCGGGAGGTTCGGGGAGACCCAGTACTTC
CDR3 protein: CASSLAISGRFGETQYF

J gene: TRBJ1-2
V gene: TRBV7-8
D gene: -
clone size: -
CDR3 DNA: TGTGCCAGCAGCTTAGCAGGCAGTCCGAACTATGGCTACACCTTC
CDR3 protein: CASSLAGSPNYGYTF

J gene: TRBJ1-6
V gene: TRBV14
D gene: -
clone size: few
CDR3 DNA: TGTGCCAGCAGCCAAGAAGTGGGCAGTATCTATTCACCCCTCCACTTT
CDR3 protein: CASSQEVGSIYSPLHF

J gene: TRBJ1-2
V gene: TRBV4-2
D gene: TRBD1
clone size: -
CDR3 DNA: TGTGCCAGCAGCGTAGGGACAGGGGAGGGCTACACCTTC
CDR3 protein: CASSVGTGEGYTF

J gene: TRBJ2-1
V gene: TRBV7-3
D gene: -
clone size: -
CDR3 DNA: TGTGCCAGCAGCTTCCGGGAGTTTCATGAGCAGTTCTTC
CDR3 protein: CASSFREFHEQFF

J gene: TRBJ2-2
V gene: TRBV9
D gene: TRBD2
clone size: -
CDR3 DNA: TGTGCCAGCAGCCCTCTAGCGGGAATGGGCACCGGGGAGCTGTTTTTT
CDR3 protein: CASSPLAGMGTGELFF

J gene: TRBJ1-1
V gene: TRBV30
D gene: -
clone size: -
CDR3 DNA: TGTGCCTGGAGGGGCAACACTGAAGCTTTCTTT
CDR3 protein: CAWRGNTEAFF

J gene: TRBJ2-3
V gene: TRBV10-1
D gene: -
clone size: -
CDR3 DNA: TGCGCCAGCAGTGAGTCGACAAGGGGGGATACGCAGTATTTT
CDR3 protein: CASSESTRGDTQYF

J gene: TRBJ2-1
V gene: TRBV5-1
D gene: TRBD2
clone size: -
CDR3 DNA: TGCGCCAGCAGCTTGTTACTAGCGGGAGGGCCTCACAATGAGCAGTTCTTC
CDR3 protein: CASSLLLAGGPHNEQFF

J gene: TRBJ2-1
V gene: TRBV2
D gene: TRBD1
clone size: -
CDR3 DNA: TGTGCCAGCAGTCCGGGACAGGGGTACAATGAGCAGTTCTTC
CDR3 protein: CASSPGQGYNEQFF

J gene: TRBJ2-5
V gene: TRBV7-8
D gene: -
clone size: -
CDR3 DNA: TGTGCCAGCAGCTCCGGGCCATCCCGGGGAGAGACCCAGTACTTC
CDR3 protein: CASSSGPSRGETQYF

J gene: TRBJ1-5
V gene: TRBV19
D gene: TRBD1
clone size: -
CDR3 DNA: TGTGCCACGCTCCAACAGGGGGCGATTCAGCCCCAGCATTTT
CDR3 protein: CATLQQGAIQPQHF

J gene: TRBJ1-5
V gene: TRBV9
D gene: -
clone size: -
CDR3 DNA: TGTGCCAGCAGCGTCGGCTCCATCAATCAGCCCCAGCATTTT
CDR3 protein: CASSVGSINQPQHF

J gene: TRBJ2-7
V gene: TRBV5-1
D gene: TRBD2
clone size: -
CDR3 DNA: TGCGCCAGCGGGATATCTCGGACTAGCGGGAGCGCCTCCTACGAGCAGTACTTC
CDR3 protein: CASGISRTSGSASYEQYF

J gene: TRBJ1-4
V gene: TRBV6-5
D gene: -
clone size: -
CDR3 DNA: TGTGCCAGCAGTTTGTTTGAAAGGGATGAAAAACTGTTTTTT
CDR3 protein: CASSLFERDEKLFF

J gene: TRBJ2-7
V gene: TRBV5-6
D gene: -
clone size: -
CDR3 DNA: TGTGCCAGCAGCTCGGGGGTTTCCTACGAGCAGTACTTC
CDR3 protein: CASSSGVSYEQYF

J gene: TRBJ1-5
V gene: TRBV11-2
D gene: -
clone size: -
CDR3 DNA: TGTGCCAGCAGCGAGTTTGTCGGGGACAATCAGCCCCAGCATTTT
CDR3 protein: CASSEFVGDNQPQHF

J gene: TRBJ2-2
V gene: TRBV7-9
D gene: -
clone size: -
CDR3 DNA: TGTGCCAGCAGCTTTTGGAACACCGGGGAGCTGTTTTTT
CDR3 protein: CASSFWNTGELFF

J gene: TRBJ2-7
V gene: TRBV11-2
D gene: -
clone size: -
CDR3 DNA: TGTGCCAGCAGCTTAGTTTACCGGGGCTCCTACGAGCAGTACTTC
CDR3 protein: CASSLVYRGSYEQYF

J gene: TRBJ2-1
V gene: TRBV9
D gene: -
clone size: once
CDR3 DNA: TGTGCCAGCAGCGGGGACGTTCCTGAGCAGTTCTTC
CDR3 protein: CASSGDVPEQFF

J gene: TRBJ1-1
V gene: TRBV30
D gene: -
clone size: -
CDR3 DNA: TGTGCCTGGAGTGTCGGGGGGAACACTGAAGCTTTCTTT
CDR3 protein: CAWSVGGNTEAFF